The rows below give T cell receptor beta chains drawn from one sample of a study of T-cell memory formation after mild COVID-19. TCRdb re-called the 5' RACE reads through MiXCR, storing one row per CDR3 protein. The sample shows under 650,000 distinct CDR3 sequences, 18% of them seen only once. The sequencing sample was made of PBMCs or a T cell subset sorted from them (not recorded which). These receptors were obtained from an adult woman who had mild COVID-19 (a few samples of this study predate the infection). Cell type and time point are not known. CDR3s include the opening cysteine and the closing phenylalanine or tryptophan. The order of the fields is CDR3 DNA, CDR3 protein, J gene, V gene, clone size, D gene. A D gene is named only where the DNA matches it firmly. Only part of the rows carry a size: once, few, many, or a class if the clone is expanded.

TGTGCCAGCAGCGTAGCTTCAGAGAGTGGGGGCTACACCTTC,CASSVASESGGYTF,TRBJ1-2,TRBV9,-,-
TGCGCCAGCAGCTTGGTGGCTGGAACCTCTCTCTACACCTTC,CASSLVAGTSLYTF,TRBJ1-2,TRBV5-1,many,-
TGTGCCAGCAGCCAAGATGGGGTCAGCTCCTACGAGCAGTACTTC,CASSQDGVSSYEQYF,TRBJ2-7,TRBV4-2,many,-
TGTGCCAGCAGCCTAGGGCCTAGCGGGCCAGCCTACGAGCAGTACTTC,CASSLGPSGPAYEQYF,TRBJ2-7,TRBV12-3/TRBV12-4,-,TRBD2
TGTGCCAGCAGGCGGACCAGGGGGCCTCATGAAAAACTGTTTTTT,CASRRTRGPHEKLFF,TRBJ1-4,TRBV6-5,-,TRBD1
TGTGCCAGCAGCCGAGACAGGGCCAATCAGCCCCAGCATTTT,CASSRDRANQPQHF,TRBJ1-5,TRBV7-8,many,TRBD1
TGTGCCAGCAGCCAGGACAGAATTGGTCAGCCCCAGCATTTT,CASSQDRIGQPQHF,TRBJ1-5,TRBV7-3,few,-
TGTGCCAGTAGCATCGACAGGGACCATCAGCCCCAGCATTTT,CASSIDRDHQPQHF,TRBJ1-5,TRBV19,-,TRBD1
TGTGCCAGCTCACCATCGAGGAGCGGGACAAATGAGCAGTTCTTC,CASSPSRSGTNEQFF,TRBJ2-1,TRBV18,few,-
TGCAGTGCTACCGCCCCTTCCTACGAGCAGTACTTC,CSATAPSYEQYF,TRBJ2-7,TRBV20-1,-,-
TGTGCCACCAGTGACCGATTTTCGGGAACAGGGTTGCACACCGGGGAGCTGTTTTTT,CATSDRFSGTGLHTGELFF,TRBJ2-2,TRBV24-1,-,-
TGTGCCAGCAGCTCCGGACTAGGTACGGATACGCAGTATTTT,CASSSGLGTDTQYF,TRBJ2-3,TRBV3-1,many,TRBD2
TGTGCCAGCAGCCCCGGACTAGCGGGGGGTCACGGGACAGATACGCAGTATTTT,CASSPGLAGGHGTDTQYF,TRBJ2-3,TRBV9,-,TRBD2
TGTGCCAGCTCACTACAACGGGACAGTTATAATTCACCCCTCCACTTT,CASSLQRDSYNSPLHF,TRBJ1-6,TRBV18,-,TRBD1
TGTGCCAGCAGCTCTGATTTCGGGGAGACCCAGTACTTC,CASSSDFGETQYF,TRBJ2-5,TRBV7-2,few,-
TGTGCCAGCAGTTTATCCTCCAAAAACATTCAGTACTTC,CASSLSSKNIQYF,TRBJ2-4,TRBV12-3/TRBV12-4,-,-
TGTGCCAGCAGTGAATCAATGGGGAGCTCCTACAATGAGCAGTTCTTC,CASSESMGSSYNEQFF,TRBJ2-1,TRBV25-1,-,-
TGCGCCAGCAGTACACACCTGGGACTAGCGGGAGGCTTCCGGACCCAGTACTTC,CASSTHLGLAGGFRTQYF,TRBJ2-5,TRBV5-1,few,TRBD2
TGTGCCAGCAGACCCTCGGGACAGGGGGGGTACAATGAGCAGTTCTTC,CASRPSGQGGYNEQFF,TRBJ2-1,TRBV12-3/TRBV12-4,-,TRBD1
TGTGCCAGCAGCCAAGCGCCGGACTATGGCTACACCTTC,CASSQAPDYGYTF,TRBJ1-2,TRBV14,-,-
TGTGCCAGTAGTATCAAAACAGCGAACACCGGGGAGCTGTTTTTT,CASSIKTANTGELFF,TRBJ2-2,TRBV19,many,-
TGCGCCAGCAGCTTAAGGACAGGGTTCGAAGATACGCAGTATTTT,CASSLRTGFEDTQYF,TRBJ2-3,TRBV5-1,-,TRBD1
TGCGCCAGCAGCTTGGTAGTCGTGACAGGGGATTTCGGGGAGCTGTTTTTT,CASSLVVVTGDFGELFF,TRBJ2-2,TRBV5-1,few,TRBD1
TGTGCCAGCAGCGCTTATAGCAATCGGCCCCAGCATTTT,CASSAYSNRPQHF,TRBJ1-5,TRBV14,-,-
TGCGCCAGCAGCCAGGGACAGATATCCCTCGAAGCTTTCTTT,CASSQGQISLEAFF,TRBJ1-1,TRBV5-1,-,TRBD1
TGTGCCAGCAGCTTCCGGGACAGCACAGATACGCAGTATTTT,CASSFRDSTDTQYF,TRBJ2-3,TRBV7-2,few,-
TGCGCCAGCAGTCAATCCAGGGATAGCGGGGGGTACTTCACAGATACGCAGTATTTT,CASSQSRDSGGYFTDTQYF,TRBJ2-3,TRBV23-1,-,TRBD2
TGCGCCAGCAGCTTGCGGGGGCAGATGAACACTGAAGCTTTCTTT,CASSLRGQMNTEAFF,TRBJ1-1,TRBV5-1,few,-
TGCGCCAGCAGCCACTTTCCTCCGGGACAGGGAATCGGGGAGCTGTTTTTT,CASSHFPPGQGIGELFF,TRBJ2-2,TRBV4-1,-,TRBD1
TGCAGTGCTGCCCCCTCAGGACAGGGGGCCGATCAGCCCCAGCATTTT,CSAAPSGQGADQPQHF,TRBJ1-5,TRBV20-1,-,TRBD1
TGTGCCATCAGGGACAGGGATAATCAGCCCCAGCATTTT,CAIRDRDNQPQHF,TRBJ1-5,TRBV10-3,-,TRBD1
TGCGCCAGCAGCCAAGATCGCGGGGTTGGTGAAAAACTGTTTTTT,CASSQDRGVGEKLFF,TRBJ1-4,TRBV4-3,-,-
TGCAGTGCTAGTGGGGGGCTCGATGGCTACACCTTC,CSASGGLDGYTF,TRBJ1-2,TRBV20-1,-,-
TGCAGTGGGGACAGGGAGTCCTACGAGCAGTACTTC,CSGDRESYEQYF,TRBJ2-7,TRBV20-1,-,TRBD1
TGTGCCAGCAGCCCAGTAAAGGGGGGTTATCAGCCCCAGCATTTT,CASSPVKGGYQPQHF,TRBJ1-5,TRBV7-3,-,-
TGTGCCAGCAACATCCGGGACAGGGGGAAGAACACTGAAGCTTTCTTT,CASNIRDRGKNTEAFF,TRBJ1-1,TRBV12-3/TRBV12-4,-,TRBD1
TGTGCCAGCAGCCCACGGACAGGGTTACCCCAAGAGACCCAGTACTTC,CASSPRTGLPQETQYF,TRBJ2-5,TRBV9,-,TRBD1
TGTGCCAGCAGCTTGATGAACACTGAGCAGTTCTTC,CASSLMNTEQFF,TRBJ2-1,TRBV5-4,few,-
TGTGCCAGCTCACCGGCCCTCCACAGGGGTGATTCACCCCTCCACTTT,CASSPALHRGDSPLHF,TRBJ1-6,TRBV18,-,TRBD1
TGTGCCAGCAGCCCCTCCGGGACTACCTATATTGAGGGCTACAATGAGCAGTTCTTC,CASSPSGTTYIEGYNEQFF,TRBJ2-1,TRBV14,few,TRBD2
TGTGCCAGTAGTGCGGGACTAGCGGGAGAGAACATTCAGTACTTC,CASSAGLAGENIQYF,TRBJ2-4,TRBV19,-,TRBD2
TGCGGCCAGCAGATGGGGACACTATCCTACGAGCAGTACTTC,CGQQMGTLSYEQYF,TRBJ2-7,TRBV5-1,-,-
TGCAGTGCTAGAGAAGACAGGGCCGCTGAAGCTTTCTTT,CSAREDRAAEAFF,TRBJ1-1,TRBV20-1,-,TRBD1